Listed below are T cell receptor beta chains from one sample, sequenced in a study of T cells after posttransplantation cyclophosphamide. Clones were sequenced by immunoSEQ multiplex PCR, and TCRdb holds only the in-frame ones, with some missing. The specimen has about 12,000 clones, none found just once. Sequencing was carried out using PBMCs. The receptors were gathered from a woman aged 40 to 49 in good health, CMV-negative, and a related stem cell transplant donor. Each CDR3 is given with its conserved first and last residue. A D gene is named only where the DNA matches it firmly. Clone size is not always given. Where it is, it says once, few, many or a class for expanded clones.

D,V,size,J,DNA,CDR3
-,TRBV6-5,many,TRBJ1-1,TGTGCCAGCATGGGACTGATGAACACTGAAGCTTTCTTT,CASMGLMNTEAFF
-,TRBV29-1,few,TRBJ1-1,TGCAGCGTTCGCCAGGGCACTGAAGCTTTCTTT,CSVRQGTEAFF
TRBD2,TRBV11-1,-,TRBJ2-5,TGTGCCAGCAGCGGCGGGAGGGGGCAAGAGACCCAGTACTTC,CASSGGRGQETQYF
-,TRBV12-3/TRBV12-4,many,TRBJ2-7,TGTGCCAGCAGCTCGCCCGGAGGGGAAAGCTCCTACGAGCAGTACTTC,CASSSPGGESSYEQYF
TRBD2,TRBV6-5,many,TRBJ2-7,TGTGCCAGCAGGACTAGCGGGAACTACGAGCAGTACTTC,CASRTSGNYEQYF
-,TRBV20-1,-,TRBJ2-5,TGCAGTATAGCGGCTCCGGGGTCCCAGTACTTC,CSIAAPGSQYF
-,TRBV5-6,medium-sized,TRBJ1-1,TGTGCCAGCACCTACGGGGGGGTTCGGGCTTTCTTT,CASTYGGVRAFF
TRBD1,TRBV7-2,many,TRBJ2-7,TGTGCCAGCAGCTTCCAACAGGGGAAAACCTACGAGCAGTACTTC,CASSFQQGKTYEQYF
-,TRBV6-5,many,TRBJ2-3,TGTGCCAGCAGGGTAGATGAGGGCTCGGCGCAGTATTTT,CASRVDEGSAQYF
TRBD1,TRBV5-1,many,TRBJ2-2,TGCGCCAGCAGCCCTGGGACAGCGAACACCGGGGAGCTGTTTTTT,CASSPGTANTGELFF
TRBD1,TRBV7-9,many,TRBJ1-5,TGTGCCAGCAGCTCCGGACAGGGAGGAACTCAGCCCCAGCATTTT,CASSSGQGGTQPQHF
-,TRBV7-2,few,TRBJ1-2,TGTGCCAGCAGCTTTACAGTCTCCGAAAATAGCTACACCTTC,CASSFTVSENSYTF
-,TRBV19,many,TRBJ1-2,TGTGCCAGTAGTCAGGGTGGAACTGGCTACACCTTC,CASSQGGTGYTF
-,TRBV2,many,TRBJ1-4,TGTGCCAGCAGTGAAAAATCAGGAAGTGAAAAACTGTTTTTT,CASSEKSGSEKLFF
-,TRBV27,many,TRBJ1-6,TGTGCCAGTCGAAGACAGGTTTCTAGCTCCTATAATTCACCCCTCCACTTT,CASRRQVSSSYNSPLHF
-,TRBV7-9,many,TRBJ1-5,TGTGCCAGCAGCTTAGTTGGCGGGAAGGGTCAGCCCCAGCATTTT,CASSLVGGKGQPQHF
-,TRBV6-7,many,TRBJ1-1,TGTGCCAGCAGTTACCCAGACAGTGAGAAGAACACTGAAGCTTTCTTT,CASSYPDSEKNTEAFF
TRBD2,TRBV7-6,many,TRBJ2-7,TGTGCCAGCAGCTCCCAGACTAGCGGTGTAGACGAGCAGTACTTC,CASSSQTSGVDEQYF
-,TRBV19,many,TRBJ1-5,TGTGCCAGTAGTAACACCCCCCAAGTCCAAAATCAGCCCCAGCATTTT,CASSNTPQVQNQPQHF
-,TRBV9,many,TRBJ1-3,TGTGCCAGCAGCACGGGTTCCCTCTCTGGAAACACCATATATTTT,CASSTGSLSGNTIYF
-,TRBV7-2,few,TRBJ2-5,TGTGCCAGCAGCTTAGAATCTCGGCGGGGCCAGACCCAGTACTTC,CASSLESRRGQTQYF
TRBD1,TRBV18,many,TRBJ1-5,TGTGCCAGCTCAGAACAGGGGGCAGGGGTAAGTCAGCCCCAGCATTTT,CASSEQGAGVSQPQHF
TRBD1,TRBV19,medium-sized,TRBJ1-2,TGTGCCAGTAGTATTGGACAGGGGGGTTATGGCTACACCTTC,CASSIGQGGYGYTF
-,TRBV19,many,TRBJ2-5,TGTGCCAGTAGTATCCAGGGGAAGTGGGAGACCCAGTACTTC,CASSIQGKWETQYF
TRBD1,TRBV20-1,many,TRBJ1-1,TGCAGTGCTAGTCTGGGACAGGGTACTTTCTTT,CSASLGQGTFF
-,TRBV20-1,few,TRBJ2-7,TGCAGTGCCCCCCTCGGGTACCAGCAGTACTTC,CSAPLGYQQYF
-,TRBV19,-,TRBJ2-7,TGTGCCAGTAGTACGACAGGATCCTACGAGCAGTACTTC,CASSTTGSYEQYF
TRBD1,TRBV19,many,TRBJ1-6,TGTGCCAGTAGTATACAAGGACAGGGGAATTCACCCCTCCACTTT,CASSIQGQGNSPLHF